This T cell receptor (beta chain) was sequenced during a study of shared clonotypes between healthy human individuals. Genomic DNA per cell subset filled all wells of several immunoSEQ plates. Sequencing used immunoSEQ multiplex PCR; TCRdb keeps in-frame clones, though not all of them. Of around 1,000,000 clones in the sample, about 72% were seen once. Donors had no recently reported acute infections or vaccinations and were HIV-negative. After removal of 3 bases from V and 2 bases from J, the junction contained 3 bases not matched to a gene. This CDR3 is built from 15 residues. The germline V gene encodes CDR1 WNHNN and CDR2 SYGVQD (reference sequence).

The TCR sequence derives from a man aged 18-30 years in good health. Some clones in this sample may be carry-over from other donors' samples. The chain links TRBV10-1 to TRBJ2-7, with 11 bases aligning to TRBD2. Material for sequencing was memory CD4+ T cells from PBMCs. Subset in this sample: CD45RA-negative fraction. CDR3 DNA sequence: TGCGCCAGCAGTGATTCTAGCGGGAGGCCCTACGAGCAGTACTTC. Encoded protein: CASSDSSGRPYEQYF.